This TCR beta chain was identified during a study of beta chain features in type 1 diabetes. General study results and limits: Among all four CD4+ subsets, Type 1 diabetes patients had TCRB CDR3s that were moderately but significantly shorter. A closer apparent resemblance between naive, central memory and Treg TCRB repertoires was seen in patients than in healthy donors.

Based on CD45RO/CCR7/CD25/CD127/CD95/CD27, CD4+ regulatory, stem cell-like memory, naive and central memory cells were sorted. Every bit of the isolated RNA underwent reverse transcription, so sequencing read expressed TCRB transcripts. Generated by immunoSEQ multiplex PCR, the TCRdb table keeps only in-frame clones and is missing some. The profile shows 390,000 or so clones, about 14% of them singletons. With respect to this clone: As yet, its antigen is unknown.

The V gene lost 2 bases and the J gene lost 4 bases, with 11 bases spanning the gap. Germline V gene lookup returns CDR1 KGHSH and CDR2 LQKENI. CDR3 length: 15 amino acids. V usage is TRBV18 and J usage is TRBJ2-2; no reliable D call. The sequence was obtained from a man aged 25 to 40 in good health. Sequences were obtained from naive CD4+ T cells from blood. The CDR3 nucleotides read TGTGCCAGCTCACCAGGAGAAGTTAGCACCGGGGAGCTGTTTTTT. Its protein is CASSPGEVSTGELFF.